These 25 T cell receptor beta chains share one sample of origin, sequenced in a study of CD8 T cells in Susac syndrome. RNA in amounts of roughly 0.45 to 1 ug was reverse transcribed with random hexamers. TCRdb reanalysed the immunoSEQ multiplex PCR reads using MiXCR and keeps one entry per CDR3 protein. The sample includes about 180,000 distinct CDR3 sequences, 90% to 95% of them seen just once. Source material: CD4+ T cells from PBMCs. The receptors shown here come from a human donor with Susac syndrome.

The rearrangement links TRBV5-6 to TRBJ2-7, with a tentative D call TRBD1 (5 bases). The V end lost 0 bases, the J end lost 4 bases, and 5 bases lay between the germline ends. CDR1 is SGHDT, CDR2 YYEEEE, per germline. The CDR3 sequence is 12 residues long. The CDR3 loop is CASSLEGYEQYF. The CDR3 DNA sequence: TGTGCCAGCAGCTTGGAGGGGTACGAGCAGTACTTC.

The gene calls are TRBV4-2 and TRBJ2-1; D might be TRBD1 (7 bases). V was trimmed by 3 bases and J by 10 bases, leaving 19 bases between them. CDR3 length: 15 residues. Looked up from germline, CDR1 is LGHNA and CDR2 is YNFKEQ. The CDR3, as DNA: TGTGCCAGCAGCCAGGGGACGGAGGGGGCTCAAGAGCAGTTCTTC. It specifies CASSQGTEGAQEQFF.

The J gene is TRBJ2-1, the V gene TRBV4-3; tentative D call: TRBD2 (6 bases). The CDR3 runs 19 residues. Germline lookup yields CDR1 LGHNA and CDR2 YSLEER. Deletions cut 4 bases from V and 7 bases from J, with 29 bases between. DNA of the CDR3: TGCGCCAGCAGCCGCGGGCAGGCCTCCGGGGGTACGGTACGGAATGAGCAGTTCTTC. Residues: CASSRGQASGGTVRNEQFF.

The chain is built from TRBV20-1 and TRBJ2-1, with a tentative D call TRBD1 (5 bases). CDR1 DFQATT and CDR2 SNEGSKA come from the germline V gene (reference sequence). Trimming removed 3 bases from V and 8 bases from J, with 14 bases in between. This CDR3 comprises 13 residues. CDR3 DNA: TGCAGTGCTAGTGGGGCAGGGTGGGATGAGCAGTTCTTC. Protein: CSASGAGWDEQFF.

The chain is built from TRBV6-5 and TRBJ2-7; D not resolved. CDR1 and CDR2 from the germline V gene are MNHEY and SVGAGI. Trimming removed 4 bases from V and 0 bases from J, with 16 bases in between. The CDR3 consists of 16 residues. CDR3 DNA: TGTGCCAGCAGTTCAACCGGATCCGGACGCTCCTACGAGCAGTACTTC. It translates to CASSSTGSGRSYEQYF.

The chain joins TRBV12-3 or TRBV12-4 to TRBJ2-3; D call uncertain. Trimming removed 6 bases at V and 0 bases at J, with 7 bases between. This CDR3 region has 13 residues. The DNA of the CDR3 is TGTGCCAGCAGAGATGCTAGCACAGATACGCAGTATTTT. Amino acid sequence: CASRDASTDTQYF.

The chain combines TRBV15 with TRBJ2-7, with 7 nucleotides matching TRBD1. Per germline, CDR1 LNHNV and CDR2 YYDKDF (reference sequence). J lost 2 bases, V lost 8 bases, and 6 bases had no gene match. The CDR3 totals 13 residues. The CDR3: CATRDSPTYEQYF. The DNA of the CDR3 is TGTGCCACCCGGGACAGCCCAACCTACGAGCAGTACTTC.

The rearrangement uses TRBV9 and TRBJ1-1; perhaps TRBD1 as D (5 bases). This CDR3 has 13 residues. V was cut by 0 bases and J by 3 bases, with 6 bases left in between. Germline loops: CDR1 SGDLS, CDR2 YYNGEE. The chain's CDR3 is CASSVARDTEAFF. Here the CDR3 DNA reads TGTGCCAGCAGCGTAGCCAGGGACACTGAAGCTTTCTTT.

This clonotype was detected once. The gene calls are TRBV6-2 or TRBV6-3 and TRBJ2-5, with 7 bases matching TRBD2. The CDR3 is 16 residues long. V lost 2 bases and J lost 1; bases outside the gene matches: 7. The germline V gene has CDR1 MNHEY and CDR2 SVGEGT. The CDR3 loop is CASSYLFKRGQETQYF. For the CDR3, the DNA is TGTGCCAGCAGTTACCTCTTTAAGCGGGGCCAAGAGACCCAGTACTTC.

This rearrangement joins TRBV20-1 to TRBJ2-1, with 7 bases matching TRBD2. The V gene end was trimmed by 1 base and the J gene end by 4 bases; junction bases not matched to a gene: 10. From germline, CDR1 is DFQATT and CDR2 SNEGSKA (reference sequence). The CDR3 spans 16 residues. This chain's CDR3 is CSARVTSSGAYNEQFF. CDR3 coding DNA: TGCAGTGCTAGAGTAACCTCTAGCGGAGCTTACAATGAGCAGTTCTTC.

The CDR3 reads CASSPQVRARNEKLFF. The CDR3, as DNA: TGTGCCAGCTCACCACAAGTAAGGGCCAGGAATGAAAAACTGTTTTTT. V and J are TRBV18 and TRBJ1-4; D remains unclear. Germline CDR1 reads KGHSH; CDR2 reads LQKENI. There are 16 residues in the CDR3. V lost 1 base and J 5 bases, leaving 14 bases between the germline ends.

The chain uses TRBV4-2 and TRBJ2-3; possible D gene TRBD2, 6 bases. Per germline, CDR1 LGHNA and CDR2 YNFKEQ. The CDR3 length is 17 residues. The V and J ends lost 0 bases and 1 base respectively, with 14 bases between them. The chain's CDR3 is CASSQDLGLQGTDTQYF. CDR3 bases: TGTGCCAGCAGCCAAGACCTGGGACTCCAAGGCACAGATACGCAGTATTTT.

This clonotype was seen a single time. The chain has TRBV6-6 and TRBJ2-1; TRBD2 matches 7 bases. This CDR3 comprises 13 residues. Germline loops: CDR1 MNHNY, CDR2 SVGAGI (reference sequence). The V and J ends lost 7 bases and 5 bases, in that order; junction bases with no gene match: 5. Here the CDR3 reads CASTLAENNEQFF. The CDR3 region has the DNA TGTGCCAGCACCCTAGCGGAGAACAATGAGCAGTTCTTC.

The genes are TRBV11-2 and TRBJ2-7, with 10 bases lining up with TRBD2. CDR3 size: 16 residues. Per the germline V gene, CDR1 is SGHAT and CDR2 is FQNNGV. J gave up 2 bases and V 3 bases, and 7 bases lay outside the gene matches. The CDR3 sequence is CASSFNSGGATYEQYF. Here the CDR3 DNA reads TGTGCCAGCAGCTTTAACAGCGGGGGGGCGACCTACGAGCAGTACTTC.

V is TRBV20-1 and J is TRBJ2-3; D not certain. The V end was cut by 1 base, the J end by 2 bases, with 4 bases between. This CDR3 is built from 12 residues. In germline, CDR1 is DFQATT, CDR2 SNEGSKA (reference sequence). CDR3 sequence: CSARGATDTQYF. As DNA, the CDR3 is TGCAGTGCTAGAGGGGCCACAGATACGCAGTATTTT.

Only a few counts were recorded for this clonotype. The chain has TRBV30 and TRBJ1-2; 9 nucleotides match TRBD1. Germline values: CDR1 GTSNPN, CDR2 SVGIG (reference sequence). V was pared by 2 bases and J by 5 bases, with 6 bases of the junction left unmatched. The length of the CDR3 is 14 residues. CDR3 in DNA: TGTGCCTGGAGTACGGGACAGGGCAATTATGGCTACACCTTC. Its protein product is CAWSTGQGNYGYTF.

The rearrangement links TRBV6-2 or TRBV6-3 to TRBJ2-1; 9 nucleotides line up with TRBD2. Looked up from germline, CDR1 is MNHEY and CDR2 is SVGEGT. The CDR3 is 17 amino acids. V dropped 2 bases and J dropped 0; count of bases not matched to a gene: 5. In DNA, the CDR3 is TGTGCCAGCAGTTACCGGACTAGCGCAAGCTCCTACAATGAGCAGTTCTTC. Encoded protein: CASSYRTSASSYNEQFF.

V gene TRBV12-3 or TRBV12-4 combines with J gene TRBJ2-2, with TRBD1 matching 8 bases. After removal of 6 bases from V and 7 bases from J, the junction contained 10 bases not matched to a gene. The CDR3 covers 15 residues. The CDR3 here is CASSFPTGAIGELFF. Written as DNA, the CDR3 is TGTGCCAGCAGCTTTCCGACAGGGGCGATCGGGGAGCTGTTTTTT.

The V call is TRBV7-2, the J call TRBJ1-5; unclear D gene. The germline gives CDR1 SGHTA, CDR2 FQGNSA. V was trimmed by 3 bases and J by 3 bases, leaving 9 bases between them. The CDR3 spans 14 residues. The CDR3 is CASSFGRINQPQHF. In nucleotides, the CDR3 is TGTGCCAGCAGCTTCGGACGGATCAATCAGCCCCAGCATTTT.

The chain employs TRBV10-3 and TRBJ2-1, with D hard to call. CDR3 length: 13 residues. The V and J ends lost 6 bases and 0 bases respectively, with 6 bases between them. CDR1 and CDR2 (germline): ENHRY, SYGVKD. CDR3 sequence: CAIRTDSYNEQFF. The CDR3 DNA follows: TGTGCCATCAGGACGGACTCCTACAATGAGCAGTTCTTC.

The rearrangement joins TRBV5-1 to TRBJ2-7; the D call may be TRBD1 or TRBD2 (5 bases each). This CDR3 is 16 amino acids long. Trimming took 0 bases from V and 2 from J, leaving 15 bases between them. Germline values: CDR1 SGHRS, CDR2 YFSETQ. CDR3 sequence reads: CASSLGGEGYAYEQYF. The CDR3 bases are TGCGCCAGCAGCTTGGGGGGCGAGGGGTACGCCTACGAGCAGTACTTC.

The chain couples TRBV12-3 or TRBV12-4 to TRBJ1-4, with D uncertain. The CDR3 totals 17 residues. V dropped 5 bases and J dropped 5 bases, with 21 bases sitting between them. CDR3 loop: CASSPSVRGNGNEKLFF. The CDR3 nucleotides read TGTGCCAGCAGTCCTAGTGTTCGTGGGAATGGGAATGAAAAACTGTTTTTT.

This clonotype has only one observation. The rearrangement links TRBV5-1 to TRBJ1-2, with D possibly being TRBD1 (5 bases). The CDR3 is made up of 14 amino acids. The V end lost 0 bases, the J end lost 2 bases, and 8 bases lay between the germline ends. Germline V gene data show CDR1 as SGHRS and CDR2 as YFSETQ. The CDR3 nucleotides read TGCGCCAGCAGCTTGGTGGCAGGGAACTATGGCTACACCTTC. Its translation: CASSLVAGNYGYTF.

The chain joins TRBV6-5 to TRBJ2-1; 10 nucleotides line up with TRBD2. The V and J ends lost 6 bases and 0 bases, in that order; junction bases with no gene match: 2. Germline values: CDR1 MNHEY, CDR2 SVGAGI. This CDR3 has 15 residues. CDR3 sequence: CASRLAGGSYNEQFF. CDR3 in DNA: TGTGCCAGCAGATTAGCGGGGGGCTCCTACAATGAGCAGTTCTTC.

The genes are TRBV7-9 and TRBJ2-7; TRBD2 aligns across 13 bases. Unmatched junction bases numbered 9, after V lost 5 bases and J lost 2 bases. Germline loops: CDR1 SEHNR, CDR2 FQNEAQ (reference sequence). CDR3 length: 17 residues. The CDR3 DNA sequence: TGTGCCAGCAGCCCCGGACTAGCGGGGGCTGCCGCCTACGAGCAGTACTTC. It translates to CASSPGLAGAAAYEQYF.